Presented here are 9 T cell receptor beta chains from one specimen sequenced in a study of Ad26.COV2.S vaccination and SARS-CoV-2 variants. Sample treatment: 15 to 20 received Ad26.COV2.S at low or high dose, single or two shots; roughly five received placebo; per-sample allocation not given. Sampling occurred on day 63 after the first vaccine or placebo injection. The method was immunoSEQ multiplex PCR; TCRdb's version includes in-frame clones alone and lacks a portion of them. The sample yields approximately 410,000 clones, 92% seen once. The sequenced sample was peripheral blood, obtained in a trial of Ad26.COV2.S vaccine versus placebo. The receptors originated from a person between 18 and 59 years old who received the Ad26.COV2.S COVID-19 vaccine or a placebo.

The chain couples TRBV6-5 to TRBJ1-2; no firm D call. This CDR3 region has 11 residues. Trimming stripped 8 bases from V and 8 bases from J, with 12 bases between. Germline loops: CDR1 MNHEY, CDR2 SVGAGI. DNA for the CDR3: TGTGCCAGCGAGAGTTATGGGGGCTACACCTTC. It encodes CASESYGGYTF.

With respect to this clone: Within the sample, other DNA sequences also encode this same CDR3. The chain combines TRBV6-5 with TRBJ1-1; TRBD1 might be the D (5 bases). The ends were cut back, 2 bases at V and 1 base at J, with 8 bases in the middle. This CDR3 spans 14 amino acids. Germline V CDR1 and CDR2: MNHEY, SVGAGI. The CDR3 sequence: CASSYVGGNTEAFF. The CDR3 DNA sequence: TGTGCCAGCAGTTACGTCGGGGGGAACACTGAAGCTTTCTTT.

This clone showed up just a few times. The chain recombines TRBV28 with TRBJ2-1, with 8 bases identical to TRBD2. The CDR3 spans 16 residues. CDR1 is MDHEN and CDR2 is SYDVKM in the germline V gene. V lost 6 bases to trimming and J lost 5 bases; unmatched junction nucleotides: 12. CDR3 loop: CASSRTQRGLNNEQFF. The CDR3 DNA reads as TGTGCCAGCAGCCGCACACAGCGGGGGCTAAACAATGAGCAGTTCTTC.

V is TRBV6-4 and J is TRBJ2-3, with 16 bases identical to TRBD2. From germline, CDR1 is MRHNA and CDR2 SNTAGT. Losses at the gene ends were 2 bases for V and 2 bases for J; bases not matched to a gene: 1. This CDR3 has 17 residues. The CDR3 DNA reads as TGTGCCAGCAGTGACGGGACTAGCGGGGGGGCCACAGATACGCAGTATTTT. Translating it yields CASSDGTSGGATDTQYF.

Comments on this clone: Germline and junction disagree at one end, which may indicate a read error. The chain is built from TRBV7-7 and TRBJ2-2; 7 positions match TRBD2. There are 15 residues in the CDR3. CDR1 and CDR2 (germline): SSHAT, FNYEAQ (reference sequence). CDR3 sequence: CASSLGLANTGELFF. CDR3 DNA: TGTGCTAGCAGCCTTGGACTAGCGAACACCGGGGAGCTGTTTTTT.

The chain employs TRBV7-2 and TRBJ2-7; 7 bases line up with TRBD2. V gave up 1 base and J gave up 2 bases; unmatched junction bases: 2. Germline CDR1 reads SGHTA; CDR2 reads FQGNSA. CDR3 length: 14 amino acids. CDR3 loop: CASSLESGTYEQYF. CDR3 DNA sequence: TGTGCCAGCAGCTTAGAAAGCGGGACCTACGAGCAGTACTTC. The full variable domain, in which reference TRBV7-2 and TRBJ2-7 provide the parts outside the CDR3, is GAGVSQSPSNKVTEKGKDVELRCDPISGHTALYWYRQSLGQGLEFLIYFQGNSAPDKSGLPSDRFSAERTGGSVSTLTIQRTQQEDSAVYLCASSLESGTYEQYFGPGTRLTVT.

This chain uses TRBV3-1 (or the pseudogene TRBV3-2) with TRBJ2-3; D is unclear. The CDR3 is 16 residues long. CDR1 and CDR2 (germline): LGHDT, YNNKEL (reference sequence). Deletions cut 4 bases from V and 0 bases from J, with 14 bases between. The CDR3 DNA reads as TGTGCCAGCAGCCCCCTGCGTCCGGTAAGCACAGATACGCAGTATTTT. It translates to CASSPLRPVSTDTQYF.

The chain carries TRBV7-9 and TRBJ1-3; 10 bases are a match to TRBD1. Germline V gene sequence: CDR1 SEHNR, CDR2 FQNEAQ (reference sequence). CDR3 length: 17 amino acids. Unmatched junction bases numbered 12, after V lost 7 bases and J lost 3 bases. In DNA form, the CDR3 reads TGTGCCAGCAAGGCATTCCGGGACAGGGGCGTTGGAAACACCATATATTTT. This translates into CASKAFRDRGVGNTIYF.

The gene calls are TRBV9 and TRBJ2-1; D gene ambiguous. V shed 4 bases and J shed 8 bases, with 19 bases lying between them. Germline CDR1 is SGDLS and CDR2 is YYNGEE. This CDR3 spans 15 amino acids. This CDR3 reads CASSLTFFGPHEQFF. Written as DNA, the CDR3 is TGTGCCAGCAGCTTGACCTTTTTCGGACCCCATGAGCAGTTCTTC. The whole variable domain, filled in from reference TRBV9 and TRBJ2-1, reads DSGVTQTPKHLITATGQRVTLRCSPRSGDLSVYWYQQSLDQGLQFLIQYYNGEERAKGNILERFSAQQFPDLHSELNLSSLELGDSALYFCASSLTFFGPHEQFFGPGTRLTVL.